The next 8 T cell receptor beta chains were all read from a single sample in a study of ipilimumab plus nivolumab after autologous stem cell transplantation. Profiled with immunoSEQ multiplex PCR; TCRdb holds only in-frame clones, not every one. Of about 15,000 clones listed, less than 75% are singletons. The starting material was PBMCs, obtained in a trial of ipilimumab plus nivolumab as post-transplant consolidation. These receptor sequences come from a male donor with diffuse large B-cell lymphoma.

J is TRBJ1-1 and V is TRBV5-1; 9 nucleotides match TRBD1. CDR3 length equals 15 residues. Per the germline V gene, CDR1 is SGHRS and CDR2 is YFSETQ. With 4 bases clipped from V and 1 base from J, the junction kept 5 bases outside the gene matches. In DNA form, the CDR3 reads TGCGCCAGCAGCCTACAGGGGGCACGGAACACTGAAGCTTTCTTT. This encodes CASSLQGARNTEAFF.

J is TRBJ2-3 and V is TRBV11-3; either TRBD1 or TRBD2 may supply D (5 bases each). The CDR3 runs 14 residues. Germline V gene sequence: CDR1 SGHNT, CDR2 YENEEA. V dropped 5 bases and J dropped 5 bases, with 14 bases sitting between them. The CDR3 bases are TGTGCCAGCAGCGTTAGGGGAGTGGGAGATACGCAGTATTTT. Its protein product is CASSVRGVGDTQYF.

The chain is built from TRBV19 and TRBJ2-1; 7 bases line up with TRBD2. Per the germline V gene, CDR1 is LNHDA and CDR2 is SQIVND (reference sequence). Losses at the gene ends were 3 bases for V and 7 bases for J; bases not matched to a gene: 9. The CDR3 totals 15 residues. The CDR3 reads CASSMNGGSLNEQFF. The CDR3 DNA sequence: TGTGCCAGTAGTATGAATGGCGGGAGTTTGAATGAGCAGTTCTTC. The full variable domain, with the rest looked up from reference TRBV19 and TRBJ2-1, is DGGITQSPKYLFRKEGQNVTLSCEQNLNHDAMYWYRQDPGQGLRLIYYSQIVNDFQKGDIAEGYSVSREKKESFPLTVTSAQKNPTAFYLCASSMNGGSLNEQFFGPGTRLTVL.

The chain carries TRBV5-4 and TRBJ2-7, with D unresolved. V was pared by 4 bases and J by 2 bases, with 10 bases between. Germline V gene data show CDR1 as SGHNT and CDR2 as YYREEE (reference sequence). The CDR3 covers 13 residues. This chain's CDR3 is CASSPAGAYEQYF. The DNA for the CDR3 is TGTGCCAGCAGCCCGGCTGGGGCCTACGAGCAGTACTTC.

About this clone: Compared with germline, one end of the junction differs, possibly owing to a read error. The V gene is TRBV7-6, the J gene TRBJ1-5, with 12 bases that match TRBD1. The V gene's germline CDR1 is SGHVS and CDR2 FNYEAQ. CDR3 length: 20 amino acids. The CDR3 is CASSISGDRDRGREQSAPAF. The CDR3 region has the DNA TGTGCCAGCAGCATTAGTGGCGACCGGGACAGGGGGCGAGAGCAATCAGCCCCAGCATTT.

The CDR3 nucleotides read TGTGCCAGTAGTATAGATAGCCTCCAAGGCCCAGATACGCAGTATTTT. Encoded protein: CASSIDSLQGPDTQYF. This chain connects TRBV19 to TRBJ2-3; D gene uncertain. From germline, CDR1 is LNHDA and CDR2 SQIVND (reference sequence). There are 16 residues in the CDR3. V lost 0 bases and J 4 bases, leaving 14 bases between the germline ends.

In nucleotides, the CDR3 is TGTGCCAGCACCAAAGACAGCTCGAACACTGAAGCTTTCTTT. Protein: CASTKDSSNTEAFF. V and J are TRBV6-5 and TRBJ1-1; perhaps TRBD1 as D (5 bases). The CDR3 runs to 14 residues. The V gene's germline CDR1 is MNHEY and CDR2 SVGAGI. Trimming removed 7 bases from V and 1 base from J, with 13 bases in between.

The J gene is TRBJ2-7, the V gene TRBV2; D remains unclear. The CDR3 covers 14 residues. Deletions cut 2 bases from V and 2 bases from J, with 10 bases between. Germline loops: CDR1 SNHLY, CDR2 FYNNEI. CDR3: CASSELRQTYEQYF. The CDR3 region has the DNA TGTGCCAGCAGTGAATTAAGGCAGACCTACGAGCAGTACTTC. Complete variable domain (other parts from reference TRBV2 and TRBJ2-7): EPEVTQTPSHQVTQMGQEVILRCVPISNHLYFYWYRQILGQKVEFLVSFYNNEISEKSEIFDDQFSVERPDGSNFTLKIRSTKLEDSAMYFCASSELRQTYEQYFGPGTRLTVT.